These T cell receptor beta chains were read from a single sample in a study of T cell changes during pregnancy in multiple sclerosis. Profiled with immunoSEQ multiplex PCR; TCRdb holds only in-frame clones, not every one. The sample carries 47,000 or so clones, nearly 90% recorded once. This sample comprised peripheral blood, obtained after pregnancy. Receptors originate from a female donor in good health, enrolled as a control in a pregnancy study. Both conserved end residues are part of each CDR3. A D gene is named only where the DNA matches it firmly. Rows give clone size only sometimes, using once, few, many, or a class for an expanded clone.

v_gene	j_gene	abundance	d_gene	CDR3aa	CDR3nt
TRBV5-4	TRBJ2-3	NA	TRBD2	CASSRGLAGGADTQYF	TGTGCCAGCAGCAGGGGACTAGCGGGGGGGGCAGATACGCAGTATTTT
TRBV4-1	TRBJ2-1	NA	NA	CASSLTNEQFF	TGCGCCAGCAGCCTGACTAACGAGCAGTTCTTC
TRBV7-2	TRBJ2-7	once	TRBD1	CASSQDGDRGEEQYF	TGTGCCAGCAGCCAAGACGGCGACAGGGGTGAGGAGCAGTACTTC
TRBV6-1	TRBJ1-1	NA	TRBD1	CASSAGTGETEAFF	TGTGCCAGCAGTGCCGGGACAGGGGAGACTGAAGCTTTCTTT
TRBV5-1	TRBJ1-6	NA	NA	CASSPGSHPLHF	TGCGCCAGCAGCCCCGGTTCTCATCCCCTCCACTTT
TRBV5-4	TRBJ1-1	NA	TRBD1	CASSLDPTGLGNTEAFF	TGTGCCAGCAGCTTGGACCCGACAGGGTTGGGGAACACTGAAGCTTTCTTT
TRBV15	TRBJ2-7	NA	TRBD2	CAPVAGKIYEQYF	TGTGCCCCTGTAGCGGGGAAGATCTACGAGCAGTACTTC
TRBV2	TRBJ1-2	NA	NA	CASSRLQGYGYTF	TGTGCCAGCAGCCGACTCCAGGGATATGGCTACACCTTC
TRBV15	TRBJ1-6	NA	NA	CATSQGAELAPLHF	TGTGCCACCAGCCAAGGGGCGGAGTTGGCACCCCTCCACTTT
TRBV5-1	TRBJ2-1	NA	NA	CASSLAGYRFGENEQFF	TGCGCCAGCAGCTTGGCCGGGTACCGGTTTGGGGAGAATGAGCAGTTCTTC
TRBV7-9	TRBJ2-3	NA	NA	CASRQADTQYF	TGTGCCAGCAGACAGGCGGATACGCAGTATTTT
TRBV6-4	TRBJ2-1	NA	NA	CASSDGGAYNEQFF	TGTGCCAGCAGTGACGGCGGGGCCTACAATGAGCAGTTCTTC
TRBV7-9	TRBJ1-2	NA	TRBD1	CASSLGGGLYGYTF	TGTGCCAGCAGCTTAGGAGGGGGCCTCTATGGCTACACCTTC
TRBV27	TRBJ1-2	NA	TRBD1	CASSKTGTGGYGYTF	TGTGCCAGCAGTAAAACCGGGACAGGGGGGTATGGCTACACCTTC
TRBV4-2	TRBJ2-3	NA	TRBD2	CASSHPGGLDTQYF	TGTGCCAGCAGCCATCCGGGAGGGCTGGATACGCAGTATTTT